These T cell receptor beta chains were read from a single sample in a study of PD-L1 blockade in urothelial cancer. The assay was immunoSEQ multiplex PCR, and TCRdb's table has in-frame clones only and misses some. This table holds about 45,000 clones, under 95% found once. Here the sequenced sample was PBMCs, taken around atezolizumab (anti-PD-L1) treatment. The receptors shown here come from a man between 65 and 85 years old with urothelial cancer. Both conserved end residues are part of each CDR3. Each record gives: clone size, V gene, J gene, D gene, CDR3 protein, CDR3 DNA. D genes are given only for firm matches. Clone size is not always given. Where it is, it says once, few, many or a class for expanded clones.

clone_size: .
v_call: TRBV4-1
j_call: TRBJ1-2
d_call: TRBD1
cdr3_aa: CASSQEGTGVWGYTF
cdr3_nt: TGCGCCAGCAGCCAAGAAGGGACAGGGGTTTGGGGCTACACCTTC

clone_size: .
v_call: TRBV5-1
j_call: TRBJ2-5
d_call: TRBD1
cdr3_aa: CASSLGQGANQETQYF
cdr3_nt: TGCGCCAGCAGCTTGGGACAGGGGGCCAACCAAGAGACCCAGTACTTC

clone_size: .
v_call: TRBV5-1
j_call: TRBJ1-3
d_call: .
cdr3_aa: CASSQASGAVGNTIYF
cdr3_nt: TGCGCCAGCAGCCAGGCCTCAGGGGCCGTTGGAAACACCATATATTTT

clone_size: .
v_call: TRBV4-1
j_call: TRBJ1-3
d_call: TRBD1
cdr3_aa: CASSQGQGVTGNTIYF
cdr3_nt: TGCGCCAGCAGCCAGGGACAGGGGGTAACTGGAAACACCATATATTTT

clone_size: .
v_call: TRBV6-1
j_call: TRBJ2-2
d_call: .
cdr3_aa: CASAPMDTGELFF
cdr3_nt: TGTGCTTCAGCGCCGATGGACACCGGGGAGCTGTTTTTT

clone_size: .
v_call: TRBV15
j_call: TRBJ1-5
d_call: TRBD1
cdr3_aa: CATSREDRLSNQPQHF
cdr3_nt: TGTGCCACCAGCAGGGAGGACAGGCTGAGCAATCAGCCCCAGCATTTT

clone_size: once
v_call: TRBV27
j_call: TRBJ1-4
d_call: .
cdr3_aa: CASSRGEGTTNEKLFF
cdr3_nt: TGTGCCAGCAGTCGTGGGGAGGGAACAACTAATGAAAAACTGTTTTTT

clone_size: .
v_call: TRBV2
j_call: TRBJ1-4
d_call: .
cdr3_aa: CASSENRAGEKLFF
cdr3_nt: TGTGCCAGCAGTGAAAACAGGGCCGGGGAAAAACTGTTTTTT

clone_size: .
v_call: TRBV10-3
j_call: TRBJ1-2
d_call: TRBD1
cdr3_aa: CAIRNRTGGFTANYGYTF
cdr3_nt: TGTGCCATCAGGAACCGGACAGGCGGGTTTACAGCTAACTATGGCTACACCTTC

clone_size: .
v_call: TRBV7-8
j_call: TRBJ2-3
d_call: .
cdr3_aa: CASIYGGTDTQYF
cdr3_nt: TGTGCCAGCATCTATGGTGGCACAGATACGCAGTATTTT

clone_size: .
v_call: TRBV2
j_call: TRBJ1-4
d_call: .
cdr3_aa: CASSEGRNEKLFF
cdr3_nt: TGTGCCAGCAGTGAGGGCAGAAATGAAAAACTGTTTTTT

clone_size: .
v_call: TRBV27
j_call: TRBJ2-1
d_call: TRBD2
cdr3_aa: CASSYGTSWNEQFF
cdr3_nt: TGTGCCAGCAGTTACGGGACTAGCTGGAATGAGCAGTTCTTC

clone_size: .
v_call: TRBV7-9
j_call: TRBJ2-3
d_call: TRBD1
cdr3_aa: CASSPGQYTDTQYF
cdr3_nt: TGTGCCAGCAGCCCGGGACAGTACACAGATACGCAGTATTTT

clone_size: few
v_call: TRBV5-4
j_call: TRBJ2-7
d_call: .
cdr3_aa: CASSLTRTYEQYF
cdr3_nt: TGTGCCAGCAGCTTGACACGTACCTACGAGCAGTACTTC

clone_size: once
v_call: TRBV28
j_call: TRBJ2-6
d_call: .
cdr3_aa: CASSLMARGSSGANVLTF
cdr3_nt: TGTGCCAGCAGTTTAATGGCCAGGGGAAGCTCTGGGGCCAACGTCCTGACTTTC

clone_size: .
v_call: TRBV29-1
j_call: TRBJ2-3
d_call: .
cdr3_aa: CSVIMNTGNTDTQYF
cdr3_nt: TGCAGCGTTATTATGAATACGGGGAACACAGATACGCAGTATTTT

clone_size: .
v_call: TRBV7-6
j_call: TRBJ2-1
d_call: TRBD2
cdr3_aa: CASSLAGANSGNNEQFF
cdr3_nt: TGTGCCAGCAGCTTAGCCGGCGCTAATAGCGGGAACAATGAGCAGTTCTTC

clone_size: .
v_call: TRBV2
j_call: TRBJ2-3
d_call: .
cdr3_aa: CASRGGTDTQYF
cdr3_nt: TGTGCCAGCAGAGGGGGAACAGATACGCAGTATTTT

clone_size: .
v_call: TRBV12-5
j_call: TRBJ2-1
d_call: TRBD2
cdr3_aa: CASGLQGGLAGGPVDEQFF
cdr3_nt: TGTGCTAGTGGTTTGCAGGGGGGACTAGCGGGAGGGCCTGTCGATGAGCAGTTCTTC

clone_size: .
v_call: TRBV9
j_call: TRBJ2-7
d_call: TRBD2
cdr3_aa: CASSSSPRAGGPGEQYF
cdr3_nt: TGTGCCAGCAGCTCTTCCCCTCGAGCGGGAGGGCCGGGCGAGCAGTACTTC

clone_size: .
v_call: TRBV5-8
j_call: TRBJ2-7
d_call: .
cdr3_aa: CASSLGQSYEQYF
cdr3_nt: TGTGCCAGCAGCTTGGGACAGTCCTACGAGCAGTACTTC

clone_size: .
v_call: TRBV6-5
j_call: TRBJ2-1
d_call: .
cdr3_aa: CASGAGGSYNEQFF
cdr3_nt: TGTGCCAGTGGCGCCGGGGGCTCCTACAATGAGCAGTTCTTC

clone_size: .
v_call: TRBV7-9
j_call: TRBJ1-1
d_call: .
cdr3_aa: CASSLLNTEAFF
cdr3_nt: TGTGCCAGCAGCCTACTCAACACTGAAGCTTTCTTT

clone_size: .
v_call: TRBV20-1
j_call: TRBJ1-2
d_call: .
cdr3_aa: CSPGTLYGYTF
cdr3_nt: TGCAGCCCCGGGACTCTCTATGGCTACACCTTC

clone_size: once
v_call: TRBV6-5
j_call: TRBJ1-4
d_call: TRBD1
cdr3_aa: CASSRQGQEKLFF
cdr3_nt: TGTGCCAGCAGCCGACAGGGTCAGGAAAAACTGTTTTTT